The following is a T cell receptor (beta chain) sequence with its context. Its antigen is currently not known. Base qualities are missing; no much larger clone stands one base away. TCRdb shows the sequencer as Illumina NovaSeq 6000. TCRalpha and TCRbeta cDNA libraries were constructed by 5'RACE with constant-segment primers, with sample barcodes and unique molecular identifiers being introduced. Trizol reagent was used to extract RNA from every sample. Library amplification was performed in two PCR steps, and a second sample barcode and Illumina TruSeq adapters were introduced in the second step. Sequencing of the libraries was done on an Illumina NovaSeq, producing 2 x 150 bp paired-end reads. In the paper's pipeline: Reads were demultiplexed and collapsed into UMI-guided consensus sequences with migec v1.2.7. With mixcr v2.1.11, UMI consensuses were aligned to TRA and TRB V and J templates and assembled into clonotypes. A clonotype was counted as expanded or contracted only if both edgeR and NoisET called the change significant, with noise models trained on biological replicates. For edgeR calls, a false discovery rate-adjusted p below 0.01 and a log2 fold-change threshold of 1 were applied. PCA with hierarchical clustering of max-normalized trajectories of the 1000 most abundant clonotypes was used as exploratory dynamics analysis. Separately sequenced CD4+ and CD8+ repertoires were used to assign a CD4 or CD8 phenotype to each responding clone. Using fastp trimming at Q25 and MiXCR clonotype assembly, TCRdb reanalyzed the public sequencing data and kept in-frame beta chains. Merged by CDR3 protein, the rows form single entries marked with the most common genes and DNA. The V and J calls reflect TCRdb's pipeline rather than the authors' work. This sample has about 360,000 distinct CDR3 sequences in its table, and around 13% of those were observed once. The top ten hold over 20% of the sample.

Ficoll-Paque density gradient centrifugation was used to isolate PBMCs. This record belongs to a study of T-cell memory formation after mild COVID-19 (TCRdb year 2021). Looking at the study overall: Most TCR sequence clusters were specific to one of the two donors. Longitudinal TCRalpha and TCRbeta repertoire sequencing tracked T-cell clones expanding and contracting after mild COVID-19 in two donors. Two young, previously healthy adult volunteers, one female and one male, were included in the cohort.

From the germline V gene, CDR1 is MNHEY and CDR2 is SVGAGI. The germline V end is reduced by 2 bases and the J end by 6 bases; junction bases left unmatched: 9. Including the terminal cysteine and phenylalanine, the CDR3 comprises 17 residues. The retained sequence is limited to the CDR3, 51 bases, with the frame set at the first base. General findings and caveats noted by the study authors: Contracting CD4+ clones were located mainly in the CM and EM memory subsets, whereas CD8+ clones were found to be enriched in EMRA. The detection of some responding clones in pre-infection memory suggests that pre-existing cross-reactive memory T cells joined the SARS-CoV-2 response. Clones contracting from day 15 to 85 had balanced CD4/CD8 phenotypes, while a second wave expanding from day 15 to 37 was biased towards CD4+. Only two mild cases were covered in the study, and larger cohorts including severe cases with pre-infection samples were considered necessary. Whether the second-wave clones peaking on day 37 were SARS-CoV-2 specific was not confirmed.

This receptor chain uses TRBV6-5 and TRBJ2-2, with 10 bases aligning to TRBD1. This TCR came from a man aged 18 to 30 who had mild COVID-19 (a few samples of this study predate the infection). The sample titles of this study are shuffled in the database, so cell type and time point are left out; the donor was told from shared clones. Sequences were obtained from PBMCs or a T cell subset sorted from them (not recorded which). CDR3 sequence: CASSYPRSGTGAGELFF. In nucleotide form, the sequence is TGTGCCAGCAGTTACCCCCGGTCGGGGACAGGGGCCGGGGAGCTGTTTTTT.